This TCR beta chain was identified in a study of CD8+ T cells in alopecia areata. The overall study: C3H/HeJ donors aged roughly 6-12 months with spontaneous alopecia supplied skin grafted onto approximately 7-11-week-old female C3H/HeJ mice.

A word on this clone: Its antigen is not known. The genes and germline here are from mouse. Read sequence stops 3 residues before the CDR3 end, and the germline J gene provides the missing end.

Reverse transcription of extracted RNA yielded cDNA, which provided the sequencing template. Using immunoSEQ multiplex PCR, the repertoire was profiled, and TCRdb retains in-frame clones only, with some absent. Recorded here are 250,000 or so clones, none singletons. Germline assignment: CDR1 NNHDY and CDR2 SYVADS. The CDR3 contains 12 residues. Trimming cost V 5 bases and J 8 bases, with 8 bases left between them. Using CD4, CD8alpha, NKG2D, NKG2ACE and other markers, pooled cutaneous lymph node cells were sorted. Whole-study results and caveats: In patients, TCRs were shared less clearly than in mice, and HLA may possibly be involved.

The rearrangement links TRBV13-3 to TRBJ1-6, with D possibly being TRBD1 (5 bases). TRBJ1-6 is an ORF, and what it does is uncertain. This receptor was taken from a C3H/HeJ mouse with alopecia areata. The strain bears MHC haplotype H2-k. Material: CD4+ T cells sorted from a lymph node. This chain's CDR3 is CASSLRDSPLYF. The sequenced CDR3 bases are TGTGCCAGCAGCCTCAGGGATTCGCCC.